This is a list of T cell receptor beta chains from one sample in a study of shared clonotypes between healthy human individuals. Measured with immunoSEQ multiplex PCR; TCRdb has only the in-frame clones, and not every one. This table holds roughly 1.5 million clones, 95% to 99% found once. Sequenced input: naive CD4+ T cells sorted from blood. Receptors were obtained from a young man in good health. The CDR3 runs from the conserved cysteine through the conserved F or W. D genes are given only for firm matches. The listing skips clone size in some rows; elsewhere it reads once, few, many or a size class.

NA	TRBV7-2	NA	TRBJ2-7	CASTPVVSAQPYEQYF	TGTGCCAGCACGCCCGTCGTGAGCGCTCAACCCTACGAGCAGTACTTC
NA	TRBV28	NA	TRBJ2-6	CASRTRGSSGANVLTF	TGTGCCAGCAGAACCCGGGGCTCCTCTGGGGCCAACGTCCTGACTTTC
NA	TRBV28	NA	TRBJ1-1	CASSRPLEAFF	TGTGCCAGCAGCCGTCCCTTAGAAGCTTTCTTT
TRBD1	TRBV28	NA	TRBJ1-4	CASSLWRRGLGGEKLFF	TGTGCCAGCAGTTTGTGGAGAAGGGGGCTTGGTGGTGAAAAACTGTTTTTT
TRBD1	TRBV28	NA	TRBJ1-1	CASSPGTGKNTEAFF	TGTGCCAGCAGTCCTGGGACAGGGAAGAACACTGAAGCTTTCTTT
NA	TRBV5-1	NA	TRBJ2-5	CASSFRNGYQETQYF	TGCGCCAGCAGCTTCCGAAATGGGTACCAAGAGACCCAGTACTTC
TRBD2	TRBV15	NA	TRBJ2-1	CATSRDYFLAGDSYNEQFF	TGTGCCACCAGCAGAGATTACTTCCTAGCGGGAGACTCCTACAATGAGCAGTTCTTC
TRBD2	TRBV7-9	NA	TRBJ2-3	CASSSRTSGVVTDTQYF	TGTGCCAGCAGCTCACGGACTAGCGGGGTTGTCACAGATACGCAGTATTTT
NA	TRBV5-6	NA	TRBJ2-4	CASSLGPNIQYF	TGTGCCAGCAGCCTGGGCCCAAACATTCAGTACTTC
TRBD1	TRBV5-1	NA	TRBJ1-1	CASSKGQGNTEAFF	TGCGCCAGCAGCAAGGGACAGGGGAACACTGAAGCTTTCTTT
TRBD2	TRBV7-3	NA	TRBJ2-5	CASSPGRAQETQYF	TGTGCCAGCAGCCCAGGGAGGGCCCAAGAGACCCAGTACTTC
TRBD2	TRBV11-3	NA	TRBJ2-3	CASSAGREADTQYF	TGTGCCAGCAGCGCGGGACGGGAGGCAGATACGCAGTATTTT
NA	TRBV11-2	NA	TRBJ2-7	CASSLDRVNYEQYF	TGTGCCAGCAGCTTAGATCGGGTCAACTACGAGCAGTACTTC
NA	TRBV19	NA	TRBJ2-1	CASQSLSSYNEQFF	TGTGCCAGTCAGAGTCTGAGCTCCTACAATGAGCAGTTCTTC
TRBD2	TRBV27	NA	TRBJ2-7	CASSLSGRTYEQYF	TGTGCCAGCAGTCTTAGCGGGAGAACCTACGAGCAGTACTTC
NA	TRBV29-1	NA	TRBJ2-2	CSVGKQANTGELFF	TGCAGCGTCGGGAAACAAGCGAACACCGGGGAGCTGTTTTTT
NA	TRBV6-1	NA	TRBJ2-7	CASSQQPFGEQYF	TGTGCCAGCAGTCAACAGCCCTTCGGCGAGCAGTACTTC
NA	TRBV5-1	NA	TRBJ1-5	CASSFQGSQPQHF	TGCGCCAGCAGTTTTCAGGGATCTCAGCCCCAGCATTTT
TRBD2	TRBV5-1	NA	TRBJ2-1	CASSLADVGLAGMNEQFF	TGCGCCAGCAGCTTGGCCGACGTAGGACTAGCGGGAATGAATGAGCAGTTCTTC
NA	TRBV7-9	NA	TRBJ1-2	CASSGRTVQANYGYTF	TGTGCCAGCAGCGGCAGGACGGTGCAAGCTAACTATGGCTACACCTTC
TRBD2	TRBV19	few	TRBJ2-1	CASSMRETNNEQFF	TGTGCCAGTAGTATGCGGGAGACAAACAATGAGCAGTTCTTC
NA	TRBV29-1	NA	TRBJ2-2	CSGGEPGELFF	TGCAGCGGTGGAGAGCCCGGGGAGCTGTTTTTT
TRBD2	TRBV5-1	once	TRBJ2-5	CASSLVGLAGQETQYF	TGCGCCAGCAGCTTGGTGGGACTAGCGGGGCAAGAGACCCAGTACTTC
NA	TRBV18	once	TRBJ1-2	CASSPSSPAGAPVGNYGYTF	TGTGCCAGCTCACCATCGTCACCAGCAGGGGCGCCGGTTGGGAACTATGGCTACACCTTC
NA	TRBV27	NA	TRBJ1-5	CASSSQGYQPQHF	TGTGCCAGCAGTTCTCAGGGATATCAGCCCCAGCATTTT
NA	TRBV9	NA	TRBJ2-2	CASSPRGPHKGGNTGELFF	TGTGCCAGCAGCCCCCGGGGCCCACATAAGGGGGGGAACACCGGGGAGCTGTTTTTT
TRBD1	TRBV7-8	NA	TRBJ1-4	CASSRDRNEKLFF	TGTGCCAGCAGTCGGGACAGAAATGAAAAACTGTTTTTT
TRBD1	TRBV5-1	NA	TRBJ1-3	CASSLGTAGNTIYF	TGCGCCAGCAGCCTCGGGACAGCTGGAAACACCATATATTTT
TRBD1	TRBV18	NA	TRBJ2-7	CASSVSRQGGSYEQYF	TGTGCCAGCTCAGTTTCCCGACAGGGGGGCTCCTACGAGCAGTACTTC
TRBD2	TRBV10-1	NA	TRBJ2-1	CASSGLSGRAYNEQFF	TGCGCCAGCAGTGGGCTTAGCGGGAGAGCTTACAATGAGCAGTTCTTC
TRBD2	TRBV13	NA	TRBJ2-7	CASSLQSGAHPEQYF	TGTGCCAGCAGCCTACAAAGCGGGGCCCATCCTGAGCAGTACTTC
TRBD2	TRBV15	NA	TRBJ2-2	CATSRDRSDGRAKAGELFF	TGTGCCACCAGCAGAGATAGGTCAGACGGGAGGGCCAAGGCCGGGGAGCTGTTTTTT
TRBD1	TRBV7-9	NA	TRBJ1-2	CASSPRQGTGGYTF	TGTGCCAGCAGCCCCCGACAGGGAACGGGTGGCTACACCTTC
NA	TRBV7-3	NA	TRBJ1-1	CASSLTYGGAEAFF	TGTGCCAGCAGCTTAACATATGGAGGCGCTGAAGCTTTCTTT
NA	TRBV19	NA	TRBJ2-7	CASSISSTTYEQYF	TGTGCCAGTAGTATATCCAGCACTACCTACGAGCAGTACTTC
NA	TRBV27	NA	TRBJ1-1	CASSLNGDLNTEAFF	TGTGCCAGCAGTTTAAATGGGGACTTGAACACTGAAGCTTTCTTT
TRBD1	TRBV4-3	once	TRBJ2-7	CASSQVIGTGGLYEQYF	TGCGCCAGCAGCCAAGTTATTGGGACAGGGGGCTTGTACGAGCAGTACTTC
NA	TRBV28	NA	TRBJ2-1	CASSLGADSGKFF	TGTGCCAGCAGTTTAGGGGCGGACTCGGGAAAGTTCTTC
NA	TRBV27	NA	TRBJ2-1	CASSVYRKNEQFF	TGTGCCAGCAGTGTTTACAGGAAAAATGAGCAGTTCTTC
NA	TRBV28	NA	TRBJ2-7	CASSFFGLPYEQYF	TGTGCCAGCAGTTTCTTCGGCCTCCCCTACGAGCAGTACTTC
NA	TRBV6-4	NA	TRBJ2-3	CASSERFVAGDTQYF	TGTGCCAGCAGTGAGAGGTTCGTAGCTGGAGATACGCAGTATTTT
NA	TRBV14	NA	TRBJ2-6	CASSQEEGLGANVLTF	TGTGCCAGCAGCCAAGAGGAAGGCCTTGGGGCCAACGTCCTGACTTTC
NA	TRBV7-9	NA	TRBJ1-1	CASSLVAGKHTEAFF	TGTGCCAGCAGCTTAGTAGCGGGGAAACACACTGAAGCTTTCTTT
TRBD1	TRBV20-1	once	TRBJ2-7	CSYDRADEQYF	TGCAGTTACGACAGGGCGGACGAGCAGTACTTC
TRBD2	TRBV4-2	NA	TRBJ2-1	CASSQIAGATSGSRYNEQFF	TGTGCCAGCAGCCAAATCGCGGGCGCCACTAGCGGGAGCAGGTACAATGAGCAGTTCTTC
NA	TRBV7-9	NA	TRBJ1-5	CASSLLGGVGQPQHF	TGTGCCAGCAGCCTCCTTGGGGGGGTCGGTCAGCCCCAGCATTTT
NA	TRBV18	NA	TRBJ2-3	CASSPKGDSRTDTQYF	TGTGCCAGCTCACCGAAAGGCGACAGTCGCACAGATACGCAGTATTTT